Presented here are 8 T cell receptor beta chains from one specimen sequenced in a study of CD8 T cells in ankylosing spondylitis. TCRdb analysed the 5' RACE reads with MiXCR anew, one entry per CDR3 protein. The sample lists around 300,000 distinct CDR3 sequences, around 20% occurring once. The material sequenced was blood, either unsorted or a sorted T cell fraction (not recorded which). The receptor source for this set is a female donor with ankylosing spondylitis or in good health (not recorded which).

This clonotype was seen more than once but under ten times. This chain connects TRBV20-1 to TRBJ1-1; 10 nucleotides agree with TRBD1. The germline V gene encodes CDR1 DFQATT and CDR2 SNEGSKA (reference sequence). Germline trimming cut 0 bases from V and 1 base from J; bases unmatched to any gene: 5. The CDR3 length is 16 residues. The CDR3 DNA reads as TGCAGTGCTAGAGATCGGGGGACAGGGGCGAACACTGAAGCTTTCTTT. Protein sequence: CSARDRGTGANTEAFF.

Notes on this clonotype: The junction departs from the called germline gene at one end, perhaps through a read error. The rearrangement joins TRBV3-1 to TRBJ2-1, with 10 bases identical to TRBD1. CDR3 length: 19 amino acids. CDR1 and CDR2 (germline): LGHDT, YNNKEL (reference sequence). CDR3 protein: CACSPTGTGVRATVNEQFF. The CDR3 nucleotides read TGTGCCTGCAGCCCTACCGGGACAGGGGTCCGGGCAACAGTCAATGAGCAGTTCTTC.

There are a few counts of this clonotype. This chain joins TRBV4-3 and TRBJ2-1; maybe TRBD2 (5 bases). The V and J ends lost 1 base and 9 bases respectively, with 19 bases between them. The CDR3 totals 16 residues. CDR1 is LGHNA and CDR2 is YSLEER in the germline V gene. CDR3 in amino acids: CASSQVGVGVKGEQFF. The DNA of the CDR3 is TGCGCCAGCAGCCAAGTAGGAGTGGGAGTGAAGGGTGAGCAGTTCTTC.

This clonotype was found a few times. CDR3 in DNA: TGCGCCAGCAGTGACAAAGGGGGCACCGGGGAGCTGTTTTTT. Translation: CASSDKGGTGELFF. The V and J genes are TRBV10-1 and TRBJ2-2; the D gene is possibly TRBD1 (6 bases). V gave up 3 bases and J gave up 4 bases, with 9 bases separating them. From germline, CDR1 is WNHNN and CDR2 SYGVQD (reference sequence). The CDR3 covers 14 residues.

The chain carries TRBV4-3 and TRBJ2-3; 7 nucleotides agree with TRBD2. This CDR3 spans 15 amino acids. From germline, CDR1 is LGHNA and CDR2 YSLEER. The ends lost 6 bases at V and 4 bases at J; junction bases unmatched: 10. The CDR3 bases are TGCGCCAGCAGTCAAACGGCGGGAGTGGCAGATACGCAGTATTTT. Translation: CASSQTAGVADTQYF.

This clonotype occurred many times. J is TRBJ2-3 and V is TRBV29-1; D remains unclear. CDR3 length: 11 residues. Germline assignment: CDR1 SQVTM and CDR2 ANQGSEA. V shed 0 bases and J shed 6 bases, with 4 bases lying between them. The CDR3 DNA reads TGCAGCGTTGAAGAGGGGGATACGCAGTATTTT. Its translation: CSVEEGDTQYF.

This chain connects TRBV14 to TRBJ2-1; no definite D call. This CDR3 is built from 15 residues. Trimming removed 7 bases from V and 3 bases from J, with 16 bases in between. The germline gives CDR1 SGHDN, CDR2 FVKESK. As DNA, the CDR3 is TGTGCCAGCAAAGCCGGGTACAACATCTACAATGAGCAGTTCTTC. This gives the protein CASKAGYNIYNEQFF.

This clonotype came up many times. The rearrangement joins TRBV12-3 or TRBV12-4 to TRBJ2-5; D is unresolved. V was clipped by 5 bases and J by 1 base, with 8 bases between them. The CDR3 loop spans 13 amino acids. The CDR3 spells CASSPPTQETQYF. CDR3 nucleotide sequence: TGTGCCAGCAGTCCCCCTACCCAAGAGACCCAGTACTTC.